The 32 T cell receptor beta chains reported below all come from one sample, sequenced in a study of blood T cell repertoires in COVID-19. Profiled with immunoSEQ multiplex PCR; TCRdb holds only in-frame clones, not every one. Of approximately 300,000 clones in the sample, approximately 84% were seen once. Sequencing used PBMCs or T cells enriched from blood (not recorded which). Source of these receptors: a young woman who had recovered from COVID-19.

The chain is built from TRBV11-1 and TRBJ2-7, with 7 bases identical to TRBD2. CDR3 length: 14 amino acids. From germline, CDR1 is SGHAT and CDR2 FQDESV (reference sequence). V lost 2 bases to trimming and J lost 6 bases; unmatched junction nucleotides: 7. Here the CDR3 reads CASSLNPGGSEQYF. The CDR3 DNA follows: TGTGCCAGCAGCTTAAACCCCGGGGGGAGCGAGCAGTACTTC.

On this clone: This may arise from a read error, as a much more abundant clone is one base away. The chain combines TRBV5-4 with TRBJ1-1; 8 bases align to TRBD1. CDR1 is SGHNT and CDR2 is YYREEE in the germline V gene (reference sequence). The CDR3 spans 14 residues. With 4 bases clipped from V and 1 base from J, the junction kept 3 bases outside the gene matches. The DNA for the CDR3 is TGTGCCAGCAGCCCAACAGGGGGGAACACTGAAGCTTTCTTT. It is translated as CASSPTGGNTEAFF. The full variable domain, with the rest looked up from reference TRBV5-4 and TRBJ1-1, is ETGVTQSPTHLIKTRGQQVTLRCSSQSGHNTVSWYQQALGQGPQFIFQYYREEENGRGNFPPRFSGLQFPNYSSELNVNALELDDSALYLCASSPTGGNTEAFFGQGTRLTVV.

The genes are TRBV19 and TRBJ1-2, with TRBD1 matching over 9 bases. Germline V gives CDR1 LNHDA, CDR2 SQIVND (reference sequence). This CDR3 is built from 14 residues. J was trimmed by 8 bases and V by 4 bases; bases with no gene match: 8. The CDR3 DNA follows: TGTGCCAGTAGTAAAGTCGGGACAGGGCACGGCTACACCTTC. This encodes CASSKVGTGHGYTF.

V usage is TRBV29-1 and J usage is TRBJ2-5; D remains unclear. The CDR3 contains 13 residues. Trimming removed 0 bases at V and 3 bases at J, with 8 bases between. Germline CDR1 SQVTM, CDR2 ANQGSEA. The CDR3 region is CSVEDGTEETQYF. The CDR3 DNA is TGCAGCGTTGAAGATGGAACAGAAGAGACCCAGTACTTC.

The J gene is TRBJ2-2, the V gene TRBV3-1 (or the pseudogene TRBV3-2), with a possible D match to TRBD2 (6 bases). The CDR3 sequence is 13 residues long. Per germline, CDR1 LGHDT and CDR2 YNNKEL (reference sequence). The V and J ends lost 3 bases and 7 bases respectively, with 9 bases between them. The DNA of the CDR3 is TGTGCCAGCAGCCAGGGGGGTAACGGGGAGCTGTTTTTT. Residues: CASSQGGNGELFF.

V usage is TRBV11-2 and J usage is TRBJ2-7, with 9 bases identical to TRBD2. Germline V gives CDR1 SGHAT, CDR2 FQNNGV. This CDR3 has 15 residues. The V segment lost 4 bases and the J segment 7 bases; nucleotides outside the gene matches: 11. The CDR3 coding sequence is TGTGCCAGCAGCTCGTTTGCGGGAGGGCCGGGGGAGCAGTACTTC. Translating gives CASSSFAGGPGEQYF.

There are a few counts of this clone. CDR3: CAWTPEGQVYEQYF. For the CDR3, the DNA is TGTGCCTGGACTCCCGAGGGACAGGTCTACGAGCAGTACTTC. The genes are TRBV30 and TRBJ2-7; TRBD1 aligns across 8 bases. Germline V gene sequence: CDR1 GTSNPN, CDR2 SVGIG (reference sequence). Trimming at V came to 4 bases and at J to 3 bases, leaving 8 bases not matched to a gene. The CDR3 loop spans 14 amino acids.

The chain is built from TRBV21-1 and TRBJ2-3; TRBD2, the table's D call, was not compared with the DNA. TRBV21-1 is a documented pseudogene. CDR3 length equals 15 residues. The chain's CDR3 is CASSKRRGRADTQYF. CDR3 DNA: TGTGCCAGCAGCAAAAGGAGGGGAAGGGCAGATACGCAGTATTTT.

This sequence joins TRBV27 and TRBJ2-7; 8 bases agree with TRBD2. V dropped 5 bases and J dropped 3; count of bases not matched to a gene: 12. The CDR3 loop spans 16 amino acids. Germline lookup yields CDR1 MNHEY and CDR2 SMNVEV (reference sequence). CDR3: CASSLTVGSGDYEQYF. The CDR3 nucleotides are TGTGCCAGCAGTCTCACGGTTGGTAGCGGGGACTACGAGCAGTACTTC.

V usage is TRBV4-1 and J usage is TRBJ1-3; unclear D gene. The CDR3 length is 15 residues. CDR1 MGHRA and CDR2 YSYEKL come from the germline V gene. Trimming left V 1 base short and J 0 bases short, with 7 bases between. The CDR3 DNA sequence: TGCGCCAGCAGCCAAGTGCAGGTCTCTGGAAACACCATATATTTT. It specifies CASSQVQVSGNTIYF.

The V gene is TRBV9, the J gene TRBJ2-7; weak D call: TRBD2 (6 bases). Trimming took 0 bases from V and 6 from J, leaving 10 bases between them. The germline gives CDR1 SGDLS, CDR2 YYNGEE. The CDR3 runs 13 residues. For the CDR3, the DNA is TGTGCCAGCAGCGTAGATCCGGGGGTCGAGCAGTACTTC. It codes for CASSVDPGVEQYF.

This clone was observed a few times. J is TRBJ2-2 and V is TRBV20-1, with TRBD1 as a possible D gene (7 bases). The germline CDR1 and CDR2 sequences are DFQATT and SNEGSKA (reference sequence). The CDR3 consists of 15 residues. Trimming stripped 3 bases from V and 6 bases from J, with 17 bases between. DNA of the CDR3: TGCAGTGCTAGTGAAACAGGGGAGGATGCCGGGGAGCTGTTTTTT. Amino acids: CSASETGEDAGELFF.

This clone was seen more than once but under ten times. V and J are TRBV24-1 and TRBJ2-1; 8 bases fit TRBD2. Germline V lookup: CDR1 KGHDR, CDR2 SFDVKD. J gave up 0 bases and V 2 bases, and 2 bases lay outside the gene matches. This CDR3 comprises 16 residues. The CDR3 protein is CATSDSAGDSYNEQFF. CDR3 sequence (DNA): TGTGCCACCAGTGATTCAGCGGGAGACTCCTACAATGAGCAGTTCTTC.

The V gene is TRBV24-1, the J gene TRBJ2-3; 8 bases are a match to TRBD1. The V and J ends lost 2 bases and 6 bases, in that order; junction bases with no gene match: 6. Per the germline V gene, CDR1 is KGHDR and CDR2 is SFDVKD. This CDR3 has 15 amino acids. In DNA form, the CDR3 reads TGTGCCACCAGTGATTCCGCCGGGACAGGTGATACGCAGTATTTT. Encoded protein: CATSDSAGTGDTQYF.

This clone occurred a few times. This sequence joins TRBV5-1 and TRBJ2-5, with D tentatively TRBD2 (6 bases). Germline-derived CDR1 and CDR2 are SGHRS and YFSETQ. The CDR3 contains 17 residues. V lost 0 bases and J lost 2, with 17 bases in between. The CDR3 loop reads CASSLVWAGSQQETQYF. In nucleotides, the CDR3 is TGCGCCAGCAGCTTGGTTTGGGCGGGGTCCCAACAAGAGACCCAGTACTTC.

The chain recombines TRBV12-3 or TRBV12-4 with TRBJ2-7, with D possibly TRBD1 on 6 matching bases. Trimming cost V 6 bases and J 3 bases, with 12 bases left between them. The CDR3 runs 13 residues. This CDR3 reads CASSPGHYYEQYF. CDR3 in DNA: TGTGCCAGCAGCCCGGGACACTACTACGAGCAGTACTTC.

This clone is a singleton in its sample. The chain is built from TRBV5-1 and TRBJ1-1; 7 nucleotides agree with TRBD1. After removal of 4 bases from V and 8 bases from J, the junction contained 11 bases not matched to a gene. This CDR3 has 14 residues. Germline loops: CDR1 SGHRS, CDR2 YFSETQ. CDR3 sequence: CASSGPGDSLEAFF. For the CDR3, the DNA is TGCGCCAGCAGCGGCCCGGGGGACAGCTTGGAAGCTTTCTTT.

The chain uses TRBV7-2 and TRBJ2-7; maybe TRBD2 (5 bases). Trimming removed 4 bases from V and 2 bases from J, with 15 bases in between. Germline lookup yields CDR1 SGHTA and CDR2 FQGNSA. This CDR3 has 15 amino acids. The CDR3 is CASSSLTRVPYEQYF. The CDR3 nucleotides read TGTGCCAGCAGCTCCCTCACTAGGGTTCCCTACGAGCAGTACTTC.

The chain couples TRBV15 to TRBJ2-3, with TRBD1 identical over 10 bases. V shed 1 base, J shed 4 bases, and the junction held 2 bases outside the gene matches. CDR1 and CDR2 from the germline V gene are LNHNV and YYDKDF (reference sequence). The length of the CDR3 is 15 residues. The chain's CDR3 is CATSRGTGGPDTQYF. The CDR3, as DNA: TGTGCCACCAGCAGAGGGACAGGGGGTCCAGATACGCAGTATTTT.

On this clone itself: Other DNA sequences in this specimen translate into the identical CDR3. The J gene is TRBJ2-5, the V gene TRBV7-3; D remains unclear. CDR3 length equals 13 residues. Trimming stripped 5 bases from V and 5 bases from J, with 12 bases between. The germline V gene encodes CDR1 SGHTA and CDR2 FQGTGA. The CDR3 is CASSPARSETQYF. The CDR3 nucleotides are TGTGCCAGCAGCCCTGCTAGGTCCGAGACCCAGTACTTC.

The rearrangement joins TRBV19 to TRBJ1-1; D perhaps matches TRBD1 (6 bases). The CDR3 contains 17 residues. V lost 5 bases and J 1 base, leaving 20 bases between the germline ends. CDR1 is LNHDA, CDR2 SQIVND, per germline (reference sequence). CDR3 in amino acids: CASSRTAGAHRNTEAFF. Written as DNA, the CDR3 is TGTGCCAGTAGTCGTACGGCAGGGGCCCACCGGAACACTGAAGCTTTCTTT.

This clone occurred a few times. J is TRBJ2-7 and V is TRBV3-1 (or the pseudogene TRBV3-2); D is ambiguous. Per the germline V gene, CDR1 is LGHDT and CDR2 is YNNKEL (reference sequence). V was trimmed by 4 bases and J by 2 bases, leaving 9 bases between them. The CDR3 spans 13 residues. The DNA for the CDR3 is TGTGCCAGCAGCCTTTCGACACCCTACGAGCAGTACTTC. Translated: CASSLSTPYEQYF.

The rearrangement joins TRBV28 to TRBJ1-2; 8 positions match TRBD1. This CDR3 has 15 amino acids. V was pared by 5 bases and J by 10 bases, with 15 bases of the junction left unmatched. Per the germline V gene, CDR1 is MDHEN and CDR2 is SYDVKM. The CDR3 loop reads CASSPTGGTWPLYTF. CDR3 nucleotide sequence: TGTGCCAGCAGTCCTACAGGGGGTACTTGGCCTCTCTACACCTTC.

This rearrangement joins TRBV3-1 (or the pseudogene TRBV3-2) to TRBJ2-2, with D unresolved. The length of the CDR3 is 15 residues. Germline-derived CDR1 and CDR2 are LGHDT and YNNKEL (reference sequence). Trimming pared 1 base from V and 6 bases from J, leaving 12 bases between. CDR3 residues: CASSQAPGSAGELFF. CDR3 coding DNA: TGTGCCAGCAGCCAAGCTCCCGGGTCAGCCGGGGAGCTGTTTTTT.

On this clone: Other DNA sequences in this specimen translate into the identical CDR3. The CDR3 spells CASSPLGGNTEAFF. The CDR3 DNA sequence: TGCGCCAGCAGCCCCTTGGGGGGGAACACTGAAGCTTTCTTT. J is TRBJ1-1 and V is TRBV5-1; D is perhaps TRBD1 (5 bases). The CDR3 extends over 14 amino acids. In germline, CDR1 is SGHRS, CDR2 YFSETQ. V was cut by 4 bases and J by 1 base, with 11 bases left in between.

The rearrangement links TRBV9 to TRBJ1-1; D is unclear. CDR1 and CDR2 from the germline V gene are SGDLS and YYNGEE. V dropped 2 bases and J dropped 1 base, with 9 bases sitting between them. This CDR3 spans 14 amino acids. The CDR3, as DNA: TGTGCCAGCAGCGTTCTAACCGGGAACACTGAAGCTTTCTTT. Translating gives CASSVLTGNTEAFF.

CDR3 in amino acids: CASSLDRADQVSYTF. CDR3 nucleotides: TGTGCCAGCAGTTTAGACAGGGCAGATCAAGTGAGCTACACCTTC. The chain is built from TRBV28 and TRBJ1-2, with TRBD1 matching 7 bases. J gave up 9 bases and V 2 bases, and 12 bases lay outside the gene matches. The germline V gene encodes CDR1 MDHEN and CDR2 SYDVKM. The CDR3 is 15 amino acids.

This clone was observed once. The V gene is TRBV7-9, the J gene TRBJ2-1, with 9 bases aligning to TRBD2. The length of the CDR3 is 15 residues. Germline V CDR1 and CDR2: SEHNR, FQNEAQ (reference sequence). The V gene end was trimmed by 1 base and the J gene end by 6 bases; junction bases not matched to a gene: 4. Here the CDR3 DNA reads TGTGCCAGCAGCTTAGTCGGACTAGCGACCAATGAGCAGTTCTTC. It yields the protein CASSLVGLATNEQFF.

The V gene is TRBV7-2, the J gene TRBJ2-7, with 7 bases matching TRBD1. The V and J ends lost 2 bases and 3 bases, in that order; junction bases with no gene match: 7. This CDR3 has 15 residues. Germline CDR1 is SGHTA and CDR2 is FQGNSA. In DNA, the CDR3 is TGTGCCAGCAGCTTATCGGCGACAGGGCTCTACGAGCAGTACTTC. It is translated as CASSLSATGLYEQYF.

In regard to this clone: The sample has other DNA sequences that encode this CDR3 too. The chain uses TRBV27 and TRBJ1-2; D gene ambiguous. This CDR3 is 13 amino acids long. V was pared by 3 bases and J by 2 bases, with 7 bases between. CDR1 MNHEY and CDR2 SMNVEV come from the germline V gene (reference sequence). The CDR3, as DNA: TGTGCCAGCAGTTTCGGGTCGAACTATGGCTACACCTTC. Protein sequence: CASSFGSNYGYTF.

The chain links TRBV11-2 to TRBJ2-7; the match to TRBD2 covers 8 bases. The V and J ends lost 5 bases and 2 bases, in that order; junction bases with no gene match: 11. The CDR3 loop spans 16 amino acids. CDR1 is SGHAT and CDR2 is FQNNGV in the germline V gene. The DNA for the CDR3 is TGTGCCAGCAGCCCACGAGGAGCGGGAGCTCCCTACGAGCAGTACTTC. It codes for CASSPRGAGAPYEQYF.

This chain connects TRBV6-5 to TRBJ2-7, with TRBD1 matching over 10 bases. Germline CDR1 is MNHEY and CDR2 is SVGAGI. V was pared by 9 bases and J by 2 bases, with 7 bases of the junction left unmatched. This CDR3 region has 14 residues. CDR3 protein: CARTGTGDTYEQYF. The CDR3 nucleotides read TGTGCCAGGACCGGGACAGGGGACACCTACGAGCAGTACTTC.